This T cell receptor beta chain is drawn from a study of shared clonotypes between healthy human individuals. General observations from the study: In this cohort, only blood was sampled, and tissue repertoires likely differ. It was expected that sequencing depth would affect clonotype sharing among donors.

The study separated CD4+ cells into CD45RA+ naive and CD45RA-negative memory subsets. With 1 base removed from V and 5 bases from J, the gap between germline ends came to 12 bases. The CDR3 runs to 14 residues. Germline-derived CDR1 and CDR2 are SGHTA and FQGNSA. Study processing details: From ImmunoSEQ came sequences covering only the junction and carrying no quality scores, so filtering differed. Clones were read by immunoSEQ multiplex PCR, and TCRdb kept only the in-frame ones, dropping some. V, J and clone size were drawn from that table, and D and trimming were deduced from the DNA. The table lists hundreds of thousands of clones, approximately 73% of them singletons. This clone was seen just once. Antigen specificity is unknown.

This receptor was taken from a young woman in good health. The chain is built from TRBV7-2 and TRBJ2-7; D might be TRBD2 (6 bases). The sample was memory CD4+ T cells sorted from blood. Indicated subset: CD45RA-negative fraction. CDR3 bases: TGTGCCAGCAGCTTAGGTGCGGGGTACAACGAGCAGTACTTC. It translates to CASSLGAGYNEQYF.